The rows below give T cell receptor beta chains drawn from one sample of a study of beta chain features in type 1 diabetes. Repertoires were generated with immunoSEQ multiplex PCR, while TCRdb's copy carries only in-frame clones and drops some. Among about 710,000 clones listed, 11% to 15% were seen once. The sequenced material came from naive CD4+ T cells from blood. Source of these receptors: a man between 18 and 35 years old with type 1 diabetes. CDR3s include the opening cysteine and the closing phenylalanine or tryptophan. D genes are given only for firm matches. Clone size is not always given. Where it is, it says once, few, many or a class for expanded clones.

J | size | V | D | CDR3 | DNA
TRBJ2-3 | NA | TRBV7-2 | NA | CASSFGRPKSTDTQYF | TGTGCCAGCAGCTTCGGCCGCCCCAAGAGCACAGATACGCAGTATTTT
TRBJ2-2 | few | TRBV12-5 | NA | CASGLDPGELFF | TGTGCTAGTGGTTTGGATCCCGGGGAGCTGTTTTTT
TRBJ2-3 | NA | TRBV7-3 | NA | CASSPYPQTDTQYF | TGTGCCAGCAGCCCCTATCCCCAGACAGATACGCAGTATTTT
TRBJ1-2 | few | TRBV4-3 | TRBD1 | CASSQDRTGYGYTF | TGCGCCAGCAGCCAAGATAGGACAGGGTACGGCTACACCTTC
TRBJ2-3 | few | TRBV19 | NA | CASSGPGQPSTDTQYF | TGTGCCAGTAGTGGCCCTGGACAGCCTAGCACAGATACGCAGTATTTT
TRBJ2-3 | NA | TRBV29-1 | TRBD2 | CSVGGRSTDTQYF | TGCAGCGTAGGCGGGAGAAGCACAGATACGCAGTATTTT
TRBJ2-6 | NA | TRBV14 | NA | CASSQDIISGANVLTF | TGTGCCAGCAGCCAAGATATAATCTCTGGGGCCAACGTCCTGACTTTC
TRBJ2-1 | few | TRBV19 | NA | CASSTFDGYNEQFF | TGTGCCAGTAGTACCTTTGACGGGTACAATGAGCAGTTCTTC
TRBJ2-3 | NA | TRBV7-2 | NA | CASSFGGPLTDTQYF | TGTGCCAGCAGCTTCGGGGGGCCGCTAACAGATACGCAGTATTTT
TRBJ2-4 | few | TRBV6-5 | NA | CASSRQAKNIQYF | TGTGCCAGCAGCCGACAGGCCAAAAACATTCAGTACTTC
TRBJ2-7 | NA | TRBV25-1 | TRBD1 | CASSEQGQGYEQYF | TGTGCCAGCAGTGAACAGGGACAGGGCTACGAGCAGTACTTC
TRBJ2-5 | NA | TRBV29-1 | TRBD2 | CSVGGTSLGTETQYF | TGCAGCGTTGGGGGGACTAGCTTAGGGACAGAGACCCAGTACTTC
TRBJ2-2 | NA | TRBV5-1 | NA | CASSVGVRETGELFF | TGCGCCAGCAGCGTAGGGGTCCGGGAGACCGGGGAGCTGTTTTTT
TRBJ1-1 | NA | TRBV27 | NA | CASSFLRDDTEAFF | TGTGCCAGCAGTTTTTTGCGGGACGACACTGAAGCTTTCTTT
TRBJ1-3 | NA | TRBV18 | NA | CASSPPHLAERSGNTIYF | TGTGCCAGCTCACCACCGCATCTAGCAGAGCGCTCTGGAAACACCATATATTTT
TRBJ1-6 | NA | TRBV6-5 | TRBD1 | CASSYGTGNNSPLHF | TGTGCCAGCAGTTACGGGACAGGGAATAATTCACCCCTCCACTTT
TRBJ1-5 | few | TRBV30 | NA | CAWSVGPSLNQPQHF | TGTGCCTGGAGTGTGGGCCCCAGCCTCAATCAGCCCCAGCATTTT
TRBJ2-7 | NA | TRBV30 | TRBD2 | CASVSGGAYEQYF | TGTGCCTCAGTTAGCGGGGGCGCCTACGAGCAGTACTTC
TRBJ1-5 | few | TRBV30 | NA | CAWSAQGQPQHF | TGTGCCTGGAGTGCCCAAGGGCAGCCCCAGCATTTT
TRBJ2-5 | NA | TRBV19 | TRBD2 | CASSPPRLAVLEGETQYF | TGTGCCAGTAGCCCGCCCCGACTAGCGGTCTTGGAGGGAGAGACCCAGTACTTC
TRBJ1-1 | NA | TRBV25-1 | NA | CASSFSVNTEAFF | TGTGCCAGCAGTTTCTCAGTAAACACTGAAGCTTTCTTT
TRBJ2-1 | few | TRBV6-1 | TRBD2 | CASTGLVGNEQFF | TGTGCCAGTACGGGACTAGTTGGCAATGAGCAGTTCTTC
TRBJ2-1 | NA | TRBV11-2 | TRBD1 | CASLNRGQRDEQFF | TGTGCCAGCCTGAACAGGGGGCAGCGAGATGAGCAGTTCTTC
TRBJ2-1 | few | TRBV4-2 | NA | CASSQEFYEQFF | TGTGCCAGCAGCCAAGAGTTCTATGAGCAGTTCTTC
TRBJ2-7 | few | TRBV9 | NA | CASSANGVYEQYF | TGTGCCAGCAGCGCTAACGGGGTCTACGAGCAGTACTTC
TRBJ2-7 | few | TRBV30 | NA | CAWSRGGSSYEQYF | TGTGCCTGGAGTAGGGGCGGTAGCTCCTACGAGCAGTACTTC
TRBJ2-1 | NA | TRBV11-2 | NA | CASSLIGRADSEQFF | TGTGCCAGCAGCCTTATCGGACGAGCAGATAGTGAGCAGTTCTTC
TRBJ1-5 | NA | TRBV2 | TRBD1 | CASRTGASQPQHF | TGTGCCAGCCGGACAGGGGCAAGTCAGCCCCAGCATTTT
TRBJ2-3 | NA | TRBV30 | TRBD2 | CAWSVPRTSGVDTQYF | TGTGCCTGGAGCGTACCGCGGACTAGCGGGGTCGATACGCAGTATTTT
TRBJ2-5 | NA | TRBV6-1 | NA | CASTEARETQYF | TGTGCCAGCACTGAGGCCAGGGAGACCCAGTACTTC
TRBJ2-5 | NA | TRBV7-9 | NA | CASSSGTWGTQYF | TGTGCCAGCAGCTCCGGGACTTGGGGGACCCAGTACTTC
TRBJ1-2 | few | TRBV5-1 | NA | CASSLDPGKGANYGYTF | TGCGCCAGCAGCTTGGATCCAGGGAAAGGAGCCAACTATGGCTACACCTTC